A selection of T cell receptor beta chains follows, all from one sample in a study of blood T cell repertoires in COVID-19. Libraries were prepared by immunoSEQ multiplex PCR; TCRdb keeps only in-frame clonotypes and omits some of them. In the table there are under 250,000 clones, 85% of which are singletons. Specimen: PBMCs or T cells enriched from blood (not recorded which). These receptors were taken from a woman in her 50s with acute COVID-19. Both conserved end residues are part of each CDR3. D genes are given only for firm matches. Not all rows give a size; the values are once, few, many and, for expanded clones, a class.

cdr3_nt cdr3_aa clone_size j_call v_call d_call
TGTGCCAGCAGCTCTATAGCGGGGGGGCAAGATACGCAGTATTTT CASSSIAGGQDTQYF - TRBJ2-3 TRBV9 TRBD2
TGTGCCAGTAACAGGGGTATCCTCTATGGCTACACCTTC CASNRGILYGYTF - TRBJ1-2 TRBV12-3/TRBV12-4 TRBD1
TGTGCCAGCAGCACACAGGTGAACACTGAAGCTTTCTTT CASSTQVNTEAFF once TRBJ1-1 TRBV21-1 -
TGTGCCAGCAGTTTGAGGGTGGACTATGGCTACACCTTC CASSLRVDYGYTF - TRBJ1-2 TRBV28 -
TGTGCTAGCAATAGTCTTTCCTATAATTCACCCCTCCACTTT CASNSLSYNSPLHF - TRBJ1-6 TRBV6-5 -
TGTGCCAGCAGCCCCAGGGGACCCACTAATGAAAAACTGTTTTTT CASSPRGPTNEKLFF - TRBJ1-4 TRBV11-2 -
TGTGCCAGCAGCGTATGGACAGAAAACTATAGCAATCAGCCCCAGCATTTT CASSVWTENYSNQPQHF - TRBJ1-5 TRBV9 -
TGTGCCAGCACTCTACTAGCGGGGGCCTACAATGAGCAGTTCTTC CASTLLAGAYNEQFF - TRBJ2-1 TRBV2 TRBD2
TGTGCCAGCAGCTTAGCGGGGACAGGGGAATGGGGACGCAATCAGCCCCAGCATTTT CASSLAGTGEWGRNQPQHF - TRBJ1-5 TRBV7-2 TRBD1
TGCGCCAGCAGCTTGGAATGGCCGGGGTCTAATTCACCCCTCCACTTT CASSLEWPGSNSPLHF - TRBJ1-6 TRBV5-1 -
TGCGCCAGCAGCTTGGCCACAGGAGTTCCTGAAAAACTGTTTTTT CASSLATGVPEKLFF - TRBJ1-4 TRBV5-1 -
TGTGCCAGCAGCTCACAGGGCGTCGGGGAAAAACTGTTTTTT CASSSQGVGEKLFF - TRBJ1-4 TRBV7-2 -
TGTGCCAGCAGTGCGACAGGGAACAATGAAAAACTGTTTTTT CASSATGNNEKLFF - TRBJ1-4 TRBV2 TRBD1
TGTGCCAGCAGCTCGACAGAAATCTATGGCTACACCTTC CASSSTEIYGYTF - TRBJ1-2 TRBV2 -
TGTGCCAGCTCACCAACACTAGCGGGGGCCGGGGAGACCCAGTACTTC CASSPTLAGAGETQYF few TRBJ2-5 TRBV18 TRBD2
TGTGCCTGGAACCAGGGGGCTTATGGAAACACCATATATTTT CAWNQGAYGNTIYF once TRBJ1-3 TRBV30 TRBD1
TGTGCCATCAGTGGGACAGGGATGAACACTGAAGCTTTCTTT CAISGTGMNTEAFF - TRBJ1-1 TRBV10-3 TRBD1
TGTGCCAGCAGTGAACAGCAGGGTCGTAGCCAGCCCCAGCATTTT CASSEQQGRSQPQHF - TRBJ1-5 TRBV6-1 -
TGTGCCAGCAGCCTTGGGAGGGCGGGGGGCTACACCTTC CASSLGRAGGYTF - TRBJ1-2 TRBV7-8 -
TGTGCCAGTAGTGACAGGGGGTCCTATAGCAATCAGCCCCAGCATTTT CASSDRGSYSNQPQHF many TRBJ1-5 TRBV19 TRBD1
TGTGCCAGCTCACCTTCTGGGGGGGAGCAGTTCTTC CASSPSGGEQFF - TRBJ2-1 TRBV18 -
TGTGCCAGCTCTCCTAGCGGGGGCCTTTACAATGAGCAGTTCTTC CASSPSGGLYNEQFF - TRBJ2-1 TRBV18 TRBD2
TGTGCCAGCAGCTTCGGACAGGGGGCATACGAAGCTTTCTTT CASSFGQGAYEAFF - TRBJ1-1 TRBV5-4 TRBD1
TGTGCCAGCAGCGGGGGGGAGACCCAGTACTTC CASSGGETQYF - TRBJ2-5 TRBV7-9 -
TGTGCCAGCAAAAGACAGGGATTATATGGCTACACCTTC CASKRQGLYGYTF - TRBJ1-2 TRBV2 TRBD1
TGCAGTGCTAGTGCAGGGGGGCAGGGGATGAACACTGAAGCTTTCTTT CSASAGGQGMNTEAFF once TRBJ1-1 TRBV20-1 TRBD1
TGTGCCAGCTCACCAGCTAGCGGGGCGCAAGAGACCCAGTACTTC CASSPASGAQETQYF - TRBJ2-5 TRBV18 TRBD2
TGTGCCATCCTAGCGGGGGGGACAGATACGCAGTATTTT CAILAGGTDTQYF - TRBJ2-3 TRBV10-3 TRBD2
TGTGCCAGCAGCTTAGGGGGGGGACGGGCTGGCTATGGCTACACCTTC CASSLGGGRAGYGYTF - TRBJ1-2 TRBV7-2 -
TGTGCCACCGCAGGGACTAGCGGGGGGCCCTACCACAATGAGCAGTTCTTC CATAGTSGGPYHNEQFF - TRBJ2-1 TRBV15 TRBD2
TGTGCCAGCAGCCCCGGGACTGGCGACACTGAAGCTTTCTTT CASSPGTGDTEAFF - TRBJ1-1 TRBV7-3 -
TGCGCCAGCAGTGAGTCGAGTTCGATTAATCAGCCCCAGCATTTT CASSESSSINQPQHF - TRBJ1-5 TRBV10-2 -
TGTGCCTGGAGTTCGTCAGGGGATCAGCCCCAGCATTTT CAWSSSGDQPQHF - TRBJ1-5 TRBV30 -
TGTGCCAGCTCACCCCCAAATACATACAATGAGCAGTTCTTC CASSPPNTYNEQFF - TRBJ2-1 TRBV18 -
TGTGCCAGCAGCCCTCGGACAGGGATGAACACTGAAGCTTTCTTT CASSPRTGMNTEAFF few TRBJ1-1 TRBV5-4 TRBD1
TGTGCCAGCAGCCAAGCCGGAGGAACTTTCTACGAGCAGTACTTC CASSQAGGTFYEQYF few TRBJ2-7 TRBV3-1/TRBV3-2 -
TGTGCCAGCCTGCCGGTCCCCTCCGACAGGGGTAATTTCGATGAGCAGTTCTTC CASLPVPSDRGNFDEQFF - TRBJ2-1 TRBV2 TRBD1
TGTGCCAGCTCAGAAACAAGGACAACCTATAATTCACCCCTCCACTTT CASSETRTTYNSPLHF - TRBJ1-6 TRBV18 -
TGTGCCAGCAGTGAAACCGGGTGGTTCAATGAGCAGTTCTTC CASSETGWFNEQFF once TRBJ2-1 TRBV6-1 -
TGTGCCAGCTCAGCAGGCTTGAACACTGAAGCTTTCTTT CASSAGLNTEAFF - TRBJ1-1 TRBV18 -
TGTGCCAGCAGCTTATTCCTCAGGGGGTCTGGGACAGATACGCAGTATTTT CASSLFLRGSGTDTQYF - TRBJ2-3 TRBV7-3 TRBD1
TGTGCCAGCAGTGCCACTATGAACACTGAAGCTTTCTTT CASSATMNTEAFF - TRBJ1-1 TRBV2 -
TGTGCCAGCAGCTTATTGGGGGGGTACGGGGCCTACGAGCAGTACTTC CASSLLGGYGAYEQYF - TRBJ2-7 TRBV11-2 TRBD2
TGTGCCAGCACCGAAACAGGTTCCTATGGCTACACCTTC CASTETGSYGYTF - TRBJ1-2 TRBV7-8 -
TGTGCCAGCAGCTTAAACAGGGGGGAGGTGGAGACCCAGTACTTC CASSLNRGEVETQYF - TRBJ2-5 TRBV7-6 TRBD1
TGTGCCAGCAGTGAAGGACTAGCAGCTTACAATGAGCAGTTCTTC CASSEGLAAYNEQFF few TRBJ2-1 TRBV2 TRBD2
TGTGCCAGCCGGACCCAGGGGCAGGGCTACACCTTC CASRTQGQGYTF - TRBJ1-2 TRBV6-5 -
TGTGCCAGCAGTTACGGGCGGGCGAACACTGAAGCTTTCTTT CASSYGRANTEAFF - TRBJ1-1 TRBV6-5 -
TGTGCCAGCAGCTTAACAGGGGATAAAGGCTACACCTTC CASSLTGDKGYTF few TRBJ1-2 TRBV11-2 TRBD1
TGTGCCAGCGGACAGGGGGTGAGACAGCCCCAGCATTTT CASGQGVRQPQHF - TRBJ1-5 TRBV9 TRBD1
TGTGCCAGCAGCTTACAGGGGGCTGGCTATGGCTACACCTTC CASSLQGAGYGYTF once TRBJ1-2 TRBV7-9 TRBD1
TGTGCCAGCAGCCAAGCCACAGGGTATTCCTTT CASSQATGYSF - TRBJ1-1 TRBV3-1/TRBV3-2 -
TGTGCCAGCAGCTTAATCGAGGGCGGAAACACTGAAGCTTTCTTT CASSLIEGGNTEAFF few TRBJ1-1 TRBV7-6 -
TGTGCCAGCACCCCCCCCGCGGGGGGGTCATACGAGCAGTACTTC CASTPPAGGSYEQYF - TRBJ2-7 TRBV6-5 TRBD2
TGTGCCAGCAGCTTAGACGGAACGCGGCAGCCCCAGCATTTT CASSLDGTRQPQHF - TRBJ1-5 TRBV7-2 -
TGTGCCAGCAGCTCCCGGGCCCGGAGGGTCACTGAAGCTTTCTTT CASSSRARRVTEAFF - TRBJ1-1 TRBV3-1/TRBV3-2 -
TGTGCCAGCAGTGGGCTCGGGGGGATGAACACTGAAGCTTTCTTT CASSGLGGMNTEAFF - TRBJ1-1 TRBV2 -